The 27 T cell receptor beta chains listed next were all sequenced from one sample in a study of CD8+ T cells in alopecia areata (dated by TCRdb to the late 2010s). The library was generated by the immunoSEQ multiplex PCR assay. RNA was extracted from all samples and reverse transcribed into cDNA as template for TCR sequencing. The table comes from immuneACCESS by way of TCRdb, which keeps in-frame sequences with V and J called. Part of the clones is missing from these tables; in studies checked, under half for an unresolved V gene and the rest for unknown reasons. This sample is represented by 150,000 or so clones; over 45% of them were singletons. Together, the top ten hold 6% to 7% of the sample. Sequenced input: CD4+ T cells sorted from blood. These receptors all stem from a human donor with alopecia areata.

In its sample, this clone was seen a few times. The chain couples TRBV7-8 to TRBJ2-4; D might be TRBD1 or TRBD2, each matching 5 bases. The germline gives CDR1 SGHVS, CDR2 FQNEAQ. Deletions cut 5 bases from V and 5 bases from J, with 10 bases between. This CDR3 has 13 amino acids. The CDR3 DNA follows: TGTGCCAGCAGCACCGGGACCGAAAACATTCAGTACTTC. Protein: CASSTGTENIQYF. Complete variable domain (other parts from reference TRBV7-8 and TRBJ2-4): GAGVSQSPRYKVAKRGQDVALRCDPISGHVSLFWYQQALGQGPEFLTYFQNEAQLDKSGLPSDRFFAERPEGSVSTLKIQRTQQEDSAVYLCASSTGTENIQYFGAGTRLSVL.

The J gene is TRBJ2-1, the V gene TRBV7-9; D call uncertain. CDR1 SEHNR and CDR2 FQNEAQ come from the germline V gene (reference sequence). This CDR3 has 14 amino acids. Trimming removed 6 bases from V and 3 bases from J, with 12 bases in between. The CDR3 sequence: CASRSFTSYNEQFF. CDR3 in DNA: TGTGCCAGCAGGTCCTTCACCAGCTACAATGAGCAGTTCTTC.

This clone was seen only a few times. The rearrangement joins TRBV29-1 to TRBJ2-4; tentative D call: TRBD1 (6 bases). CDR3 size: 13 residues. CDR1 SQVTM and CDR2 ANQGSEA come from the germline V gene. V was cut by 4 bases and J by 7 bases, with 14 bases left in between. DNA for the CDR3: TGCAGCGTTGCCCCGGACAGTTATAACATTCAGTACTTC. Amino acids: CSVAPDSYNIQYF.

The CDR3, as DNA: TGCGCCAGCAGCTTACTACGGAGGGGGATGGACACTGAAGCTTTCTTT. Translated, it gives CASSLLRRGMDTEAFF. The gene calls are TRBV5-1 and TRBJ1-1; the D gene is possibly TRBD1 (6 bases). The germline CDR1 and CDR2 sequences are SGHRS and YFSETQ. Trimming cost V 2 bases and J 3 bases, with 17 bases left between them. The CDR3 has 16 residues.

The chain uses TRBV7-3 and TRBJ2-3, with 9 bases lining up with TRBD2. The germline CDR1 and CDR2 sequences are SGHTA and FQGTGA. The J segment lost 5 bases and the V segment lost 5 bases, leaving 5 bases of the junction unmatched. CDR3 length: 14 amino acids. The CDR3 DNA reads TGTGCCAGCAGCCAGGGACTAGCCGTAGATACGCAGTATTTT. This gives the protein CASSQGLAVDTQYF.

The CDR3 spells CASSATNEQFF. The CDR3 region has the DNA TGTGCCAGCAGTGCCACAAATGAGCAGTTCTTC. The chain joins TRBV6-1 to TRBJ2-1; D unclear. V dropped 4 bases and J dropped 7 bases, with 5 bases sitting between them. CDR1 is MNHNS, CDR2 SASEGT, per germline. The CDR3 is 11 residues long.

The gene calls are TRBV4-1 and TRBJ2-7; D is possibly TRBD1 (6 bases). Trimming stripped 0 bases from V and 5 bases from J, with 23 bases between. CDR3 length equals 18 residues. The germline gives CDR1 MGHRA, CDR2 YSYEKL. CDR3 residues: CASSQDQFTAGVQDEQYF. CDR3 coding DNA: TGCGCCAGCAGCCAAGATCAGTTTACGGCAGGGGTTCAGGACGAGCAGTACTTC.

The chain employs TRBV28 and TRBJ2-1; 8 nucleotides line up with TRBD2. The CDR3 sequence is 14 residues long. Germline lookup yields CDR1 MDHEN and CDR2 SYDVKM. With 6 bases clipped from V and 7 bases from J, the junction kept 8 bases outside the gene matches. The CDR3 spells CASRSPGLVNEQFF. DNA for the CDR3: TGTGCCAGCAGAAGCCCGGGACTAGTAAATGAGCAGTTCTTC.

The chain couples TRBV15 to TRBJ2-7; maybe TRBD2 (6 bases). The CDR3 covers 14 residues. Trimming removed 0 bases at V and 7 bases at J, with 13 bases between. Looked up from germline, CDR1 is LNHNV and CDR2 is YYDKDF (reference sequence). The CDR3 is CATSRDQASEEQYF. The CDR3, as DNA: TGTGCCACCAGCAGAGATCAGGCTAGCGAGGAGCAGTACTTC.

In its sample, this clone was seen a few times. The rearrangement joins TRBV2 to TRBJ1-1; 7 nucleotides line up with TRBD1. The CDR3 consists of 12 residues. The germline V gene has CDR1 SNHLY and CDR2 FYNNEI. The junction had 6 bases not matched to a gene; V was cut back by 6 bases and J by 8 bases. The CDR3 here is CASSEQGSEAFF. The CDR3 bases are TGTGCCAGCAGCGAACAGGGGTCGGAAGCTTTCTTT. The variable domain in full, with the rest retrieved from reference TRBV2 and TRBJ1-1, is EPEVTQTPSHQVTQMGQEVILRCVPISNHLYFYWYRQILGQKVEFLVSFYNNEISEKSEIFDDQFSVERPDGSNFTLKIRSTKLEDSAMYFCASSEQGSEAFFGQGTRLTVV.

This chain joins TRBV6-5 and TRBJ1-2; D is uncertain. The V gene's germline CDR1 is MNHEY and CDR2 SVGAGI. The germline V and J ends were trimmed by 5 bases and 2 bases, with 6 bases remaining between them. This CDR3 is built from 12 residues. CDR3 amino acids: CASSNRNYGYTF. The CDR3 DNA sequence: TGTGCCAGCAGTAACCGGAACTATGGCTACACCTTC.

The genes are TRBV29-1 and TRBJ1-1, with 8 bases lining up with TRBD1. Germline V gives CDR1 SQVTM, CDR2 ANQGSEA. Trimming took 7 bases from V and 0 from J; bases not matched to a gene: 4. This CDR3 has 13 residues. The CDR3 loop is CSGRQGLNTEAFF. The CDR3 DNA is TGCAGCGGTCGACAGGGGTTGAACACTGAAGCTTTCTTT.

The rearrangement joins TRBV5-1 to TRBJ2-1; 8 nucleotides align to TRBD2. The CDR3 extends over 15 amino acids. The V gene's germline CDR1 is SGHRS and CDR2 YFSETQ. The junction had 1 base not matched to a gene; V was cut back by 0 bases and J by 2 bases. The CDR3 protein is CASSLVTSAYNEQFF. The CDR3 DNA is TGCGCCAGCAGCTTGGTGACTAGCGCCTACAATGAGCAGTTCTTC.

This clone was detected only a few times. At one end, the junction sequence differs from germline, possibly due to a read error. The chain carries TRBV20-1 and TRBJ1-1; 7 bases map to TRBD1. Germline-derived CDR1 and CDR2 are DFQATT and SNEGSKA (reference sequence). The CDR3 is made up of 11 amino acids. The CDR3 nucleotides read TGCAGTGCTAGAGGAGGGACAGCAGAGTACTTT. Translated: CSARGGTAEYF.

This clone has a handful of counts. The chain joins TRBV29-1 to TRBJ2-7; the match to TRBD2 covers 12 bases. V was clipped by 6 bases and J by 4 bases; unmatched bases: 4. This CDR3 has 13 amino acids. Germline values: CDR1 SQVTM, CDR2 ANQGSEA. CDR3 sequence reads: CSVLLAGGYEQYF. CDR3 DNA sequence: TGCAGCGTACTCCTAGCGGGAGGGTACGAGCAGTACTTC.

The chain couples TRBV7-2 to TRBJ2-7; 10 bases agree with TRBD2. Germline values: CDR1 SGHTA, CDR2 FQGNSA. CDR3 size: 16 residues. V gave up 3 bases and J gave up 5 bases; unmatched junction bases: 10. This chain's CDR3 is CASSFIAAGGLNEQYF. CDR3 DNA sequence: TGTGCCAGCAGCTTCATCGCAGCGGGAGGGTTAAACGAGCAGTACTTC.

V and J are TRBV9 and TRBJ2-3, with 9 bases aligning to TRBD1. Germline CDR1 and CDR2: SGDLS and YYNGEE. The J segment lost 2 bases and the V segment lost 6 bases, leaving 10 bases of the junction unmatched. This CDR3 has 16 residues. The CDR3 loop reads CASTKRTGEYTDTQYF. CDR3 nucleotides: TGTGCCAGCACCAAACGGACAGGGGAATACACAGATACGCAGTATTTT.

The rearrangement links TRBV7-3 to TRBJ2-2; possibly TRBD1 for D (5 bases). Per germline, CDR1 SGHTA and CDR2 FQGTGA. V lost 5 bases and J lost 6, with 19 bases in between. The CDR3 length is 16 residues. The CDR3 is CASSASGLPGSGELFF. The CDR3, as DNA: TGTGCCAGCAGCGCGTCAGGGCTTCCTGGGTCCGGGGAGCTGTTTTTT.

This chain uses TRBV5-1 with TRBJ1-1; D not resolved. CDR3 size: 14 residues. Germline values: CDR1 SGHRS, CDR2 YFSETQ. V dropped 0 bases and J dropped 0 bases, with 6 bases sitting between them. CDR3 residues: CASSLESVNTEAFF. The CDR3 bases are TGCGCCAGCAGCTTGGAGAGTGTGAACACTGAAGCTTTCTTT.

This clone was seen only once. The rearrangement uses TRBV5-4 and TRBJ2-5; D call uncertain. Germline CDR1 SGHNT, CDR2 YYREEE (reference sequence). This CDR3 contains 14 residues. V shed 1 base and J shed 0 bases, with 7 bases lying between them. The CDR3 protein is CASSLSQYQETQYF. As DNA, the CDR3 is TGTGCCAGCAGCTTGTCTCAGTACCAAGAGACCCAGTACTTC.

This clone was detected a few times. This chain uses TRBV29-1 with TRBJ2-4; 13 bases match TRBD2. V lost 2 bases to trimming and J lost 8 bases; unmatched junction nucleotides: 3. Germline V gene data show CDR1 as SQVTM and CDR2 as ANQGSEA. The CDR3 covers 14 residues. CDR3 coding DNA: TGCAGCGTTGAAACTAGCGGGAGGGGTTACATTCAGTACTTC. This codes for CSVETSGRGYIQYF.

The rearrangement links TRBV29-1 to TRBJ1-1; D might be TRBD1 (6 bases). The CDR3 contains 13 residues. The germline gives CDR1 SQVTM, CDR2 ANQGSEA. Trimming pared 5 bases from V and 1 base from J, leaving 11 bases between. The CDR3 nucleotides read TGCAGCGTTCAAGGACAGCCGAACACTGAAGCTTTCTTT. Translated: CSVQGQPNTEAFF.

This chain joins TRBV5-1 and TRBJ2-5; 7 bases fit TRBD2. V lost 4 bases to trimming and J lost 1 base; unmatched junction nucleotides: 10. The CDR3 covers 16 residues. Germline lookup yields CDR1 SGHRS and CDR2 YFSETQ. CDR3 coding DNA: TGCGCCAGCAGCAGAACTCAAGCGGGAACCCAAGAGACCCAGTACTTC. Protein: CASSRTQAGTQETQYF.

This chain joins TRBV5-1 and TRBJ2-1, with D maybe TRBD2 (6 bases). The CDR3 spans 19 residues. V lost 2 bases and J 2 bases, leaving 23 bases between the germline ends. The germline V gene has CDR1 SGHRS and CDR2 YFSETQ. The CDR3 nucleotides are TGCGCCAGCAGCTTCAGGGTTAGCGGTAAAAACGCCCCCTACAATGAGCAGTTCTTC. Translated, it gives CASSFRVSGKNAPYNEQFF.

The chain is built from TRBV7-8 and TRBJ2-1, with 7 positions matching TRBD2. The CDR3 loop spans 15 amino acids. Unmatched junction bases numbered 6, after V lost 3 bases and J lost 4 bases. Looked up from germline, CDR1 is SGHVS and CDR2 is FQNEAQ. Written as DNA, the CDR3 is TGTGCCAGCAGCTTGGCGGGAGTTGGGTACAATGAGCAGTTCTTC. It codes for CASSLAGVGYNEQFF.

This chain uses TRBV27 with TRBJ2-2; 9 positions agree with TRBD1. J was trimmed by 1 base and V by 6 bases; bases with no gene match: 3. This CDR3 is built from 15 residues. The germline gives CDR1 MNHEY, CDR2 SMNVEV (reference sequence). In DNA, the CDR3 is TGTGCCAGCAGCGGGACAGGGAGGAACACCGGGGAGCTGTTTTTT. The encoded protein is CASSGTGRNTGELFF.

The chain recombines TRBV5-1 with TRBJ2-1, with TRBD2 identical over 9 bases. Germline CDR1 and CDR2: SGHRS and YFSETQ. V lost 4 bases and J lost 0; bases outside the gene matches: 2. This CDR3 spans 15 amino acids. CDR3 amino acids: CASSVTSGSYNEQFF. The DNA of the CDR3 is TGCGCCAGCAGCGTGACTAGCGGCTCCTACAATGAGCAGTTCTTC.